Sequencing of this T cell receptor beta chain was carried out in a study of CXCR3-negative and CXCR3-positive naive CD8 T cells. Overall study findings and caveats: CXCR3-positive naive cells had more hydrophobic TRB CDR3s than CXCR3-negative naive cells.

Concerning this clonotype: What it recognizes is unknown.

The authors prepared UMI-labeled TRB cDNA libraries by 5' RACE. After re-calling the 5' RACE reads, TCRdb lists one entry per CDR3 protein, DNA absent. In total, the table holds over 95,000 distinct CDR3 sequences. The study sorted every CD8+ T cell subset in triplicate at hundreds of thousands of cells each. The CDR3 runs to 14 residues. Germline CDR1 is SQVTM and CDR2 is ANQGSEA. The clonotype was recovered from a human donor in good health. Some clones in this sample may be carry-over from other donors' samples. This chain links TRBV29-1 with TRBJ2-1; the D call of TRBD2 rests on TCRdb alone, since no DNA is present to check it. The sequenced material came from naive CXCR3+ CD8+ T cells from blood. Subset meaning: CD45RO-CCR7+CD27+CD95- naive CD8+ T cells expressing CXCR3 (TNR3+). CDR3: CSGGLFEAYNEQFF.